These 13 T cell receptor beta chains originate from one sample sequenced in a study of blood T cells in healthy people across ages. Primers used in a second PCR of roughly 6 to 11 cycles were a sample-barcoded 5' primer and a J-beta primer mix. In TCRdb, the 5' RACE reads were re-called with MiXCR into one record per CDR3 protein. The sample yields about 580,000 distinct CDR3 sequences, around 48% seen once. The sequenced sample consisted of blood. The source is an older man in good health.

The rearrangement uses TRBV20-1 and TRBJ2-5, with D perhaps TRBD1 (6 bases). Germline assignment: CDR1 DFQATT and CDR2 SNEGSKA (reference sequence). V shed 2 bases and J shed 11 bases, with 21 bases lying between them. The CDR3 sequence is 14 residues long. In DNA form, the CDR3 reads TGCAGTGCTAGAACCCCGACAGGCTCAAGGGAGCAGTACTTC. Its translation: CSARTPTGSREQYF.

This clonotype came up a few times. The chain uses TRBV6-6 and TRBJ1-5; weak D call: TRBD1 (5 bases). Trimming removed 3 bases at V and 0 bases at J, with 12 bases between. Per the germline V gene, CDR1 is MNHNY and CDR2 is SVGAGI (reference sequence). The CDR3 length is 16 residues. The CDR3 nucleotides read TGTGCCAGCAGTTATCTTTCCAGGGCTAGCAATCAGCCCCAGCATTTT. It translates to CASSYLSRASNQPQHF.

The table lists this clonotype with a few counts. The gene calls are TRBV7-9 and TRBJ2-5; the D is unclear. Looked up from germline, CDR1 is SEHNR and CDR2 is FQNEAQ (reference sequence). The CDR3 is 13 residues long. Deletions cut 3 bases from V and 2 bases from J, with 7 bases between. The CDR3 loop is CASSLPQQETQYF. CDR3 DNA: TGTGCCAGCAGCTTGCCACAGCAAGAGACCCAGTACTTC.

On this clonotype itself: The junction departs from the called germline gene at one end, perhaps through a read error. V and J are TRBV20-1 and TRBJ2-1; 10 positions agree with TRBD2. CDR3 length: 14 residues. CDR1 is DFQATT and CDR2 is SNEGSKA in the germline V gene (reference sequence). The CDR3 DNA is TGCAGTGCGCAGCGGGGGGGCGGCTACAATGTGCAGTTCTTC. Its protein product is CSAQRGGGYNVQFF.

The CDR3 is CASSPPGSGRYNEQYF. CDR3 sequence (DNA): TGTGCCAGCAGCCCTCCCGGTAGCGGGAGGTATAATGAGCAGTACTTC. The chain is built from TRBV7-2 and TRBJ2-1; 10 bases agree with TRBD2. The J call is doubtful: the DNA matches TRBJ2-7 better. This CDR3 is built from 16 residues. The V gene's germline CDR1 is SGHTA and CDR2 FQGNSA.

This clonotype has only one observation. One end of the junction does not line up with germline, which may come from a read error. This chain connects TRBV27 to TRBJ1-6; 10 bases are a match to TRBD1. The length of the CDR3 is 14 residues. The germline CDR1 and CDR2 sequences are MNHEY and SMNVEV (reference sequence). CDR3 bases: TGTGCCACCACGCTGGGACAGGGGTATTCATCCCTCCACTTT. As protein: CATTLGQGYSSLHF.

The table lists this clonotype with a few counts. One junction end does not reproduce the germline sequence, and a read error may be involved. The chain employs TRBV7-2 and TRBJ1-2; D possibly corresponds to TRBD1 (5 bases). Per germline, CDR1 SGHTA and CDR2 FQGNSA. The CDR3 extends over 14 amino acids. Here the CDR3 DNA reads TGTGCCAGCAGCCGGGACGGCGGGAACTTTGGCTACACCTTC. It encodes CASSRDGGNFGYTF. Drawing the rest from reference TRBV7-2 and TRBJ1-2, the complete variable domain is GAGVSQSPSNKVTEKGKDVELRCDPISGHTALYWYRQSLGQGLEFLIYFQGNSAPDKSGLPSDRFSAERTGGSVSTLTIQRTQQEDSAVYLCASSRDGGNFGYTFGSGTRLTVV.

This clonotype was observed a single time. A junction end diverges from the germline sequence, so it may reflect a read error. The chain joins TRBV2 to TRBJ2-1; no clear D gene. This CDR3 contains 13 residues. Germline V gene data show CDR1 as SNHLY and CDR2 as FYNNEI. The CDR3 DNA reads as TGTGCCGGCAGTGATAGATCCGTCAATGAGCAGTTCTTC. Its protein is CAGSDRSVNEQFF.

The chain combines TRBV6-2 or TRBV6-3 with TRBJ2-5, with D unclear. The tail of the sequence fits TRBJ2-7 better, so the J call may be wrong. Germline V gene lookup returns CDR1 MNHEY and CDR2 SVGEGT. The CDR3 has 17 residues. This CDR3 reads CASSYFDEYPRAYEQYF. Here the CDR3 DNA reads TGTGCCAGCAGTTACTTTGACGAGTACCCTAGAGCCTACGAGCAGTACTTC.

This clonotype was picked up a small number of times. This chain joins TRBV30 and TRBJ2-1; D is ambiguous. Germline V gene sequence: CDR1 GTSNPN, CDR2 SVGIG (reference sequence). There are 14 residues in the CDR3. V was cut by 4 bases and J by 8 bases, with 18 bases left in between. CDR3: CAWTARMPPDEQFF. CDR3 DNA sequence: TGTGCCTGGACCGCACGTATGCCCCCGGATGAGCAGTTCTTC.

CDR3 coding DNA: TGTGCCAGCAGCGTACTAGGAGCGGGCCTTACAGATACGCAGTATTTT. Protein product: CASSVLGAGLTDTQYF. The chain recombines TRBV9 with TRBJ2-3; possibly TRBD2 for D (6 bases). The germline V and J ends were trimmed by 1 base and 3 bases, with 15 bases remaining between them. Per germline, CDR1 SGDLS and CDR2 YYNGEE. This CDR3 has 16 amino acids. The whole variable domain, remainder taken from reference TRBV9 and TRBJ2-3, is DSGVTQTPKHLITATGQRVTLRCSPRSGDLSVYWYQQSLDQGLQFLIQYYNGEERAKGNILERFSAQQFPDLHSELNLSSLELGDSALYFCASSVLGAGLTDTQYFGPGTRLTVL.

The V and J genes are TRBV20-1 and TRBJ2-7, with a weak D call TRBD1 (6 bases). The V end was cut by 3 bases, the J end by 2 bases, with 14 bases between. This CDR3 has 14 amino acids. Germline V gene lookup returns CDR1 DFQATT and CDR2 SNEGSKA (reference sequence). The chain's CDR3 is CSARSNRGTYEQYF. Written as DNA, the CDR3 is TGCAGTGCTAGGTCCAATAGGGGGACCTACGAGCAGTACTTC.

The chain has TRBV18 and TRBJ2-1; 7 nucleotides align to TRBD2. V was pared by 6 bases and J by 6 bases, with 8 bases of the junction left unmatched. The CDR3 loop spans 14 amino acids. Germline V gives CDR1 KGHSH, CDR2 LQKENI. The CDR3 DNA sequence: TGTGCCAGCTCTAGGGGAGGGATCGGCAATGAGCAGTTCTTC. This translates into CASSRGGIGNEQFF. Filled out from reference TRBV18 and TRBJ2-1, the complete variable domain reads NAGVMQNPRHLVRRRGQEARLRCSPMKGHSHVYWYRQLPEEGLKFMVYLQKENIIDESGMPKERFSAEFPKEGPSILRIQQVVRGDSAAYFCASSRGGIGNEQFFGPGTRLTVL.